This is a list of T cell receptor beta chains from one sample in a study of blood T cell repertoires in COVID-19. The method was immunoSEQ multiplex PCR; TCRdb's version includes in-frame clones alone and lacks a portion of them. The table includes 320,000 or so clones, roughly 90% detected once. The sample comprised PBMCs or T cells enriched from blood (not recorded which). The receptors come from a man in his 60s who had recovered from COVID-19. The CDR3 runs from the conserved cysteine through the conserved F or W. Each record gives: J gene, V gene, D gene, clone size, CDR3 DNA, CDR3 protein. The D gene is left open where the match is weak. Some rows have no size entry. The others give once, few or many, or a class for an expanded clone.

TRBJ2-5 | TRBV29-1 | TRBD1 | . | TGCAGCGTTGTAACTGGGACAGGGAGCTTCGTGGCCCAGTACTTC | CSVVTGTGSFVAQYF
TRBJ2-3 | TRBV30 | TRBD2 | once | TGTGCCTGGAGTTCGGGTCTAGCGGGAGTTTCAGATACGCAGTATTTT | CAWSSGLAGVSDTQYF
TRBJ1-1 | TRBV3-1/TRBV3-2 | . | . | TGTGCCAGCAGCCCACAGGCATACACTGAAGCTTTCTTT | CASSPQAYTEAFF
TRBJ2-7 | TRBV28 | . | . | TGTGCCAGCAGTTGGAGGGGGCGTTGGTCCTACGAGCAGTACTTC | CASSWRGRWSYEQYF
TRBJ2-3 | TRBV3-1/TRBV3-2 | TRBD2 | . | TGTGCCAGCAGCCAAGGAGGGCTAGCGGGAGGCGCAGATACGCAGTATTTT | CASSQGGLAGGADTQYF
TRBJ2-3 | TRBV11-2 | TRBD2 | . | TGTGCCAGCAGCTGGTGGGGCGGGAGGGCCCGCGCAGATACGCAGTATTTT | CASSWWGGRARADTQYF
TRBJ1-2 | TRBV25-1 | TRBD1 | . | TGTGCCAGCAGCTCGGGACAGAAGACCCCTGGATATGGCTACACCTTC | CASSSGQKTPGYGYTF
TRBJ1-4 | TRBV28 | TRBD1 | . | TGTGCCAGCAACAGGGGAGTTAATGAAAAACTGTTTTTT | CASNRGVNEKLFF
TRBJ1-1 | TRBV7-2 | TRBD1 | . | TGTGCCAGCACCCGGGACAGGGTATCTGAAGCTTTCTTT | CASTRDRVSEAFF
TRBJ2-1 | TRBV19 | . | . | TGTGCCAGTAGTATCTTCGCTAGTTCTTCCTACAATGAGCAGTTCTTC | CASSIFASSSYNEQFF
TRBJ2-3 | TRBV4-3 | TRBD2 | . | TGCGCCAGCAGCCAAGATCTTCAAGGACTAGTGGGCACAGATACGCAGTATTTT | CASSQDLQGLVGTDTQYF
TRBJ2-2 | TRBV21-1 | . | . | TGTGCCAGCAGCAAAACGGGCACCGGGGAGCTGTTTTTT | CASSKTGTGELFF
TRBJ2-7 | TRBV6-1 | TRBD2 | . | TGTGCCAGCAGTGAACGGGAGGAGCTAGCGGTCTCCTACGAGCAGTACTTC | CASSEREELAVSYEQYF
TRBJ1-2 | TRBV5-1 | TRBD1 | . | TGCGCCAGCAGCCCGGGACAGGGAGCAATCGGCTACACCTTC | CASSPGQGAIGYTF
TRBJ1-2 | TRBV21-1 | . | . | TGTGCCAGCAGCAAGAGGGCCGATGTGTACTATGGCTACACCTTC | CASSKRADVYYGYTF
TRBJ1-4 | TRBV28 | . | few | TGTGCCAGCAGACCCCTTGGGAGTGAAAAACTGTTTTTT | CASRPLGSEKLFF
TRBJ2-2 | TRBV7-9 | TRBD1 | . | TGTGCCAGCAGCCCTCGGACAGGCCGCAGCGGGGAGCTGTTTTTT | CASSPRTGRSGELFF
TRBJ1-2 | TRBV7-9 | TRBD1 | . | TGTGCCAGCAGCGACAGGGGAGTTAGTGGCTACACCTTC | CASSDRGVSGYTF
TRBJ2-7 | TRBV6-2/TRBV6-3 | . | . | TGTGCCAGCAGTCTACTAATACTGAGCTACGAGCAGTACTTC | CASSLLILSYEQYF
TRBJ1-5 | TRBV4-2 | . | . | TGTGCCAGCAGCGTAGGCCAGGGCTATAGCAATCAGCCCCAGCATTTT | CASSVGQGYSNQPQHF
TRBJ1-1 | TRBV18 | . | . | TGTGCCAGCTCACCAGGGGCCGGTGAAGCTTTCTTT | CASSPGAGEAFF
TRBJ2-7 | TRBV27 | TRBD1 | . | TGTGCCAGCAGTTTACTGGGACAGGGAAGGGGCGAGCAGTACTTC | CASSLLGQGRGEQYF